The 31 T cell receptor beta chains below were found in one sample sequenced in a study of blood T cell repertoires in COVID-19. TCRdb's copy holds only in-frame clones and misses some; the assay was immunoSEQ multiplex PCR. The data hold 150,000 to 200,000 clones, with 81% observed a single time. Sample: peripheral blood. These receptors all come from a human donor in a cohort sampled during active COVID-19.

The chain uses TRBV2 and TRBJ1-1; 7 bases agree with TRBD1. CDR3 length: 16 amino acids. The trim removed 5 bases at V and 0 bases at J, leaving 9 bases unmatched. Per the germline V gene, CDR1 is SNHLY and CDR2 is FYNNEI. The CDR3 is CASSRQGQLMNTEAFF. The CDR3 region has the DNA TGTGCCAGCAGTAGACAGGGCCAGCTCATGAACACTGAAGCTTTCTTT.

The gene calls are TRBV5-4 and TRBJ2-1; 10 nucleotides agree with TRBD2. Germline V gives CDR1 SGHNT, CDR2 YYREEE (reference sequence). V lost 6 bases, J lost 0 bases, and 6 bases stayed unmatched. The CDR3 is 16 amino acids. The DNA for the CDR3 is TGTGCCAGCATGTCGGGACTAGCGAACTCCTACAATGAGCAGTTCTTC. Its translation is CASMSGLANSYNEQFF. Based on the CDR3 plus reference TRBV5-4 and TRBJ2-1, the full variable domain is ETGVTQSPTHLIKTRGQQVTLRCSSQSGHNTVSWYQQALGQGPQFIFQYYREEENGRGNFPPRFSGLQFPNYSSELNVNALELDDSALYLCASMSGLANSYNEQFFGPGTRLTVL.

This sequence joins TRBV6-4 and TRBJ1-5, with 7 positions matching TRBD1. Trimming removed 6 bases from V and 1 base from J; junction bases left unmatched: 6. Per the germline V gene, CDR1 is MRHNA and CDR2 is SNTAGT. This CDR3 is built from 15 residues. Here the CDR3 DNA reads TGTGCCAGCAGAGAACAGGGGTTAAGCAATCAGCCCCAGCATTTT. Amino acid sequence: CASREQGLSNQPQHF.

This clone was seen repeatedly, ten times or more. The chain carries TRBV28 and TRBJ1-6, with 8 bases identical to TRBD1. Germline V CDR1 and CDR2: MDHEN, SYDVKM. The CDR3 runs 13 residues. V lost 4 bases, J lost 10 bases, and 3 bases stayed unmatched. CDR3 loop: CASSSQGASPLHF. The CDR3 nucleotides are TGTGCCAGCAGTTCGCAGGGGGCCTCACCCCTCCACTTT.

CDR3 nucleotide sequence: TGTGCCTGGGGTCCGGGGTATCGGAACTATGGCTACACCTTC. Translation gives CAWGPGYRNYGYTF. This chain joins TRBV30 and TRBJ1-2; D remains unclear. Trimming removed 5 bases at V and 2 bases at J, with 15 bases between. The CDR3 contains 14 residues. CDR1 is GTSNPN, CDR2 SVGIG, per germline (reference sequence). Based on the CDR3 plus reference TRBV30 and TRBJ1-2, the full variable domain is SQTIHQWPATLVQPVGSPLSLECTVEGTSNPNLYWYRQAAGRGLQLLFYSVGIGQISSEVPQNLSASRPQDRQFILSSKKLLLSDSGFYLCAWGPGYRNYGYTFGSGTRLTVV.

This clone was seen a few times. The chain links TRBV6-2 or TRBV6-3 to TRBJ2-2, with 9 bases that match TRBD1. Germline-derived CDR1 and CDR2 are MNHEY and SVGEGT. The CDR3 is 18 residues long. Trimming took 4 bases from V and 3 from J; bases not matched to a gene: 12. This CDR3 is CASSWGDRAGPYTGELFF. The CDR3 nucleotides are TGTGCCAGCAGTTGGGGGGACAGGGCCGGTCCTTACACCGGGGAGCTGTTTTTT.

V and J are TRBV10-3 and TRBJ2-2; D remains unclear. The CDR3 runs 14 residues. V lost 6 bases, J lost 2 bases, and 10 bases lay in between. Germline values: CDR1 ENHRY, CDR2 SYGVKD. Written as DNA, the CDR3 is TGTGCCATCAGCTATGAAACTAACACCGGGGAGCTGTTTTTT. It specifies CAISYETNTGELFF.

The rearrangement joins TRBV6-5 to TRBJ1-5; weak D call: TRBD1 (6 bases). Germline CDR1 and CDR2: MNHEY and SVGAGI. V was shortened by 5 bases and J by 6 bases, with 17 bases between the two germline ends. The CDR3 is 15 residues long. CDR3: CASSTQGGAGQPQHF. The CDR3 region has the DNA TGTGCCAGCAGTACCCAAGGGGGGGCAGGTCAGCCCCAGCATTTT.

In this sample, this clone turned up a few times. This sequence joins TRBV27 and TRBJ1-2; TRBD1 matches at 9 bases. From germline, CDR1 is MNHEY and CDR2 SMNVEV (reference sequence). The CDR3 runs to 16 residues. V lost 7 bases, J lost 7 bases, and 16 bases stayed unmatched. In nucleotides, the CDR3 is TGTGCCAGCACCCCGGGGGACAGGGTCATTATTGGTGGCTACACCTTC. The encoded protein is CASTPGDRVIIGGYTF.

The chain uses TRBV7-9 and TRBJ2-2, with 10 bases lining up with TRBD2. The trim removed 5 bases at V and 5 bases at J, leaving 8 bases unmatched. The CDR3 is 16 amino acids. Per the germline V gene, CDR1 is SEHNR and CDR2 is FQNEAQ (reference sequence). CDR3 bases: TGTGCCAGCAGCCGATCCGGGACTAGCGCTACCGGGGAGCTGTTTTTT. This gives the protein CASSRSGTSATGELFF.

This chain's CDR3 is CASSLAPRRSGRYEQYF. The CDR3 region has the DNA TGTGCCAGCAGTCTAGCCCCCCGAAGGAGCGGGAGGTACGAGCAGTACTTC. The rearrangement links TRBV6-2 or TRBV6-3 to TRBJ2-7, with 9 bases that match TRBD2. J lost 4 bases, V lost 5 bases, and 15 bases had no gene match. This CDR3 is built from 17 residues. The V gene's germline CDR1 is MNHEY and CDR2 SVGEGT.

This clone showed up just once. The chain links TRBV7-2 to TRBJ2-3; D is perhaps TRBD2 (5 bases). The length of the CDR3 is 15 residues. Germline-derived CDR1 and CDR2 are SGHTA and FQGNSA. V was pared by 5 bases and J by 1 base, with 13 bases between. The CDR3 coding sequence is TGTGCCAGCAGCAGCCCCGGGGAACGCACAGATACGCAGTATTTT. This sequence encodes CASSSPGERTDTQYF.

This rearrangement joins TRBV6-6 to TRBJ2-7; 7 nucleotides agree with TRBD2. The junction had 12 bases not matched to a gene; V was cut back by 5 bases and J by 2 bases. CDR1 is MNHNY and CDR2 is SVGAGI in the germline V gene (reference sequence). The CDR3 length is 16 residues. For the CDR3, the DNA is TGTGCCAGCAGTCCCGCGGAGGAGCGGGGTGCCTACGAGCAGTACTTC. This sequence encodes CASSPAEERGAYEQYF.

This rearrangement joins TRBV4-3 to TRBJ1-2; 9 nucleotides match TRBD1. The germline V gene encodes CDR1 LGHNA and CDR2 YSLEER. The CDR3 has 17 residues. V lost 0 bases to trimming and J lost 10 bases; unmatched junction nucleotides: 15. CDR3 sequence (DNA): TGCGCCAGCAGCCAAGAGTCCCACCGGGACAGGGCTATGATCTACACCTTC. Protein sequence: CASSQESHRDRAMIYTF.

The CDR3 reads CASSVGTSGIHPSYNEQFF. In DNA form, the CDR3 reads TGTGCCAGCAGCGTAGGGACTAGCGGGATCCATCCCTCCTACAATGAGCAGTTCTTC. This rearrangement joins TRBV9 to TRBJ2-1; the match to TRBD2 covers 12 bases. Germline trimming cut 0 bases from V and 0 bases from J; bases unmatched to any gene: 7. Germline CDR1 and CDR2: SGDLS and YYNGEE. CDR3 size: 19 residues.

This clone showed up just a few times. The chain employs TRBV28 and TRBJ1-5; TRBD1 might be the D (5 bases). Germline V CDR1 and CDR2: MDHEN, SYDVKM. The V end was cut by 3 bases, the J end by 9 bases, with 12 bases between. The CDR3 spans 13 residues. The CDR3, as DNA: TGTGCCAGCAGTTTTGGTGGGGCCCGGCCCCAGCATTTT. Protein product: CASSFGGARPQHF.

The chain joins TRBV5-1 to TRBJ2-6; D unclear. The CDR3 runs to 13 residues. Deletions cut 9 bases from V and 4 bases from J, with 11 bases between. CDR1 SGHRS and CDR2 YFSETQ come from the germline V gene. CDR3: CATVGPGANVLTF. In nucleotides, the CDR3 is TGCGCCACCGTTGGGCCCGGGGCCAACGTCCTGACTTTC.

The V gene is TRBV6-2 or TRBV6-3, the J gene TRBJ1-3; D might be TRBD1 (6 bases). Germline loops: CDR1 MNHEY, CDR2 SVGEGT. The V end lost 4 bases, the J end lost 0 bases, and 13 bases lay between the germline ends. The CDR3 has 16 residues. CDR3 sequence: CASSFLTGISGNTIYF. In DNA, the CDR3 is TGTGCCAGCAGTTTTTTGACAGGCATCTCTGGAAACACCATATATTTT.

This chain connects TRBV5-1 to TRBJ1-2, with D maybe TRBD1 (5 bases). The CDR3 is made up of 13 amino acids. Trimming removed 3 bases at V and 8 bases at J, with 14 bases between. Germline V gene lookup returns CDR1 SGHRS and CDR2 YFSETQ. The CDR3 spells CASSSDPGGGYTF. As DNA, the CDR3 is TGCGCCAGCAGCTCGGACCCTGGGGGGGGCTACACCTTC.

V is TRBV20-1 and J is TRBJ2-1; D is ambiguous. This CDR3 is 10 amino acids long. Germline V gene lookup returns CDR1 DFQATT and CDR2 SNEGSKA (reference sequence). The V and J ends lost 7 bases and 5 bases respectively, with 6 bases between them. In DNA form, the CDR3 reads TGCAGTGGCGTGGACAATGAGCAGTTCTTC. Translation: CSGVDNEQFF.

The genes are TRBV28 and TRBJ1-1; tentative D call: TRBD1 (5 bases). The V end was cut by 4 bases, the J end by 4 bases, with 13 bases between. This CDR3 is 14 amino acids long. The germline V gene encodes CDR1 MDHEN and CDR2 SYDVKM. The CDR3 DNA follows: TGTGCCAGCAGTTGGGAAGTGGGGCCCACTGAAGCTTTCTTT. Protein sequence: CASSWEVGPTEAFF.

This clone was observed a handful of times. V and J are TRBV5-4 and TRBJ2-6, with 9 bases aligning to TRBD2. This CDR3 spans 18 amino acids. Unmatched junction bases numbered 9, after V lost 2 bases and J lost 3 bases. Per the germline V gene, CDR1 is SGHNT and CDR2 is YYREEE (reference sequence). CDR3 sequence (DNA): TGTGCCAGCAGCTTAGGCGGGGGGGCTAATCTTGGGGCCAACGTCCTGACTTTC. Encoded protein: CASSLGGGANLGANVLTF.

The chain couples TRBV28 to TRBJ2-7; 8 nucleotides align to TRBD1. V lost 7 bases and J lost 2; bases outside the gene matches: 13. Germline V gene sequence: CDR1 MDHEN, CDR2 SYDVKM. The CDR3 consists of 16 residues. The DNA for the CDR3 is TGTGCCAGCATCTCACGGGGGACAGGAGGTGCCTACGAGCAGTACTTC. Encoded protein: CASISRGTGGAYEQYF.

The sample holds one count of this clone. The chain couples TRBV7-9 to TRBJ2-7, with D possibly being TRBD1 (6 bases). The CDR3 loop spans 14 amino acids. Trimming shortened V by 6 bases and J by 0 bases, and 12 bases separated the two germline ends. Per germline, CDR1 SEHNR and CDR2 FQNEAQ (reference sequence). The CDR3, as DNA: TGTGCCAGCAGTGGGACATCAAGCTCCTACGAGCAGTACTTC. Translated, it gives CASSGTSSSYEQYF.

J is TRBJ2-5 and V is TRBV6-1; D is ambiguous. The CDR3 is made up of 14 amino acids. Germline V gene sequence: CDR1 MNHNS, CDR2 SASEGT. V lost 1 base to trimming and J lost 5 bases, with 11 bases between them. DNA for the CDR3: TGTGCCAGCAGTGAAGGCGGTCCCATTGAGACCCAGTACTTC. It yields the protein CASSEGGPIETQYF.

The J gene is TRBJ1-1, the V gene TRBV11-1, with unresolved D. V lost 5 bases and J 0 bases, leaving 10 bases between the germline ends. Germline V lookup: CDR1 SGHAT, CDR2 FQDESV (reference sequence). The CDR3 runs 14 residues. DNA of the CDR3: TGTGCCAGCAGCCCCAACAGACTGAACACTGAAGCTTTCTTT. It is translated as CASSPNRLNTEAFF.

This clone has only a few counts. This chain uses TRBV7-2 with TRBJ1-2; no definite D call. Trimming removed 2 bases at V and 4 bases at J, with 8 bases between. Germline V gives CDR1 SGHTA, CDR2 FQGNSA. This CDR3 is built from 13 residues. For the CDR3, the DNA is TGTGCCAGCAGCTTACCTCGGGGCTATGGCTACACCTTC. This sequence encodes CASSLPRGYGYTF. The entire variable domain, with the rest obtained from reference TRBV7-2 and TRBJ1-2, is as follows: GAGVSQSPSNKVTEKGKDVELRCDPISGHTALYWYRQSLGQGLEFLIYFQGNSAPDKSGLPSDRFSAERTGGSVSTLTIQRTQQEDSAVYLCASSLPRGYGYTFGSGTRLTVV.

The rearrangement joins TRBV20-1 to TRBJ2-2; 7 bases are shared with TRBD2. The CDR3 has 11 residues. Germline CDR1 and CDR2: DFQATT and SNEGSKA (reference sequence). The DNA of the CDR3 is TGCAGCGTTGGGACTAACGGGGAGCTGTTTTTT. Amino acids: CSVGTNGELFF.

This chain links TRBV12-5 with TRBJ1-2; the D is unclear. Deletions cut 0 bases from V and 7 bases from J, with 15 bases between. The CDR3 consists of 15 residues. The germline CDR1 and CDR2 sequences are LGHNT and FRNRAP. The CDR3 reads CASGLVEGSYRGYTF. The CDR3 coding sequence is TGTGCTAGTGGTTTGGTAGAGGGCAGTTATCGTGGCTACACCTTC.

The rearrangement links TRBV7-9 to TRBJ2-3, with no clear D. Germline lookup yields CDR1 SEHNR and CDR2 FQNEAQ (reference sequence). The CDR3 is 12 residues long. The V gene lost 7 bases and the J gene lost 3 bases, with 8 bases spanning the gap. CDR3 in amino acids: CASKSETDTQYF. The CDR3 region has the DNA TGTGCCAGCAAGTCAGAAACAGATACGCAGTATTTT.

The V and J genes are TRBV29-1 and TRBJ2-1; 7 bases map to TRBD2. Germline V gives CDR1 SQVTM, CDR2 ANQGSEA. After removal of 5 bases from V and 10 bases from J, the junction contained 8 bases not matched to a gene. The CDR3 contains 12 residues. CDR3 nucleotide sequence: TGCAGCGTTTTGGGGCCGGGAGGAGAGCAGTTCTTC. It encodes CSVLGPGGEQFF.